These T cell receptor beta chains were read from a single sample in a study of blood T cell repertoires in COVID-19. This table comes from immunoSEQ multiplex PCR, and its TCRdb copy is limited to in-frame clones, with some not included. The table has more than 200,000 clones, about four fifths seen once. Sequenced material: PBMCs or T cells enriched from blood (not recorded which). These receptors were obtained from a man in his fifties or sixties who had recovered from COVID-19. Each CDR3 is given without its conserved first and last residue. D genes are given only for firm matches.

TRBV13 | TRBD1 | ASSLGAQTGGKGEQY
TRBV10-3 | . | AISEVADTQY
TRBV7-9 | TRBD1 | ASSLGKDRRITDTQY
TRBV9 | TRBD2 | ASSATAGGETQY
TRBV11-3 | . | ASSLGGVNQPQH
TRBV5-1 | . | ASSLGTSASGNTIY
TRBV12-3/TRBV12-4 | . | ASSLRENTEAF
TRBV25-1 | . | ASSASVGGNYGYT
TRBV10-3 | . | AICEEVPANTGELF
TRBV7-9 | . | ASSLAFGGQLETQY
TRBV4-3 | . | ASSHLTGNTEAF
TRBV5-6 | . | ASSLSSGNSPLH
TRBV19 | . | ARVSVRYNSPLH
TRBV7-9 | . | ASSLGGAGEDTEAF
TRBV5-1 | TRBD1 | ASSLAGTGTGNTIY
TRBV3-1/TRBV3-2 | . | ASSSAPGNTEAF
TRBV19 | . | ASSTLAGLNNEQF
TRBV10-2 | . | ASSESGQTYEQY
TRBV18 | . | ASSPRSTGGTEAF
TRBV11-3 | TRBD2 | ASSLDSGGAAEQF
TRBV18 | TRBD1 | ASSTDRNQPQH
TRBV30 | . | AWTRGGTEAF
TRBV7-9 | . | ASSLGAGAEEAF
TRBV7-2 | TRBD2 | ASSPGLAGGTDTQY
TRBV7-9 | TRBD1 | ASSLERTGTDTGELF
TRBV6-5 | TRBD1 | ASRPGQGPTGELF
TRBV7-2 | TRBD1 | ASSFTGGQPQH
TRBV6-5 | TRBD1 | ASSYDRGAKNIQY
TRBV11-3 | . | ASSPGQGGREKLF
TRBV7-9 | . | ASSLQNYGYT
TRBV29-1 | . | SVGQTNEQY
TRBV29-1 | TRBD1 | SVGQGQNTEAF
TRBV19 | TRBD1 | ASRPGQSQIFTEAF
TRBV10-3 | . | AISDPLRGASTDTQY
TRBV18 | TRBD1 | ASSVGQSKVNEQF
TRBV5-1 | TRBD1 | ASSLVGQGFTEAF
TRBV5-5 | . | ASSTGTEAF
TRBV5-1 | TRBD1 | ASRFPGQNEKLF
TRBV27 | TRBD2 | ASSPTSGFYNEQF
TRBV5-1 | TRBD1 | ASSLWTGKGSSPLH
TRBV7-9 | . | ASSLVGLSYEQY
TRBV9 | . | ASSTGLGQETQY
TRBV5-1 | TRBD1 | ASSPTQTGSIGYT
TRBV5-5 | TRBD2 | ASSAGEGLAGGPLETQY
TRBV7-2 | . | ASRSLGAETQY
TRBV7-2 | TRBD1 | ASSQGGQGQPQH
TRBV4-2 | TRBD1 | ASSRETGFGNTIY
TRBV5-1 | TRBD2 | ASSLNTGLGDTDTQY
TRBV19 | . | ASSTRDYGYT
TRBV12-3/TRBV12-4 | . | ASSLWTSDTQY
TRBV11-3 | TRBD2 | ASTLTSGDGTQY
TRBV7-9 | . | ASSPGVNTGELF
TRBV11-2 | . | ASSLDGGGNTEAF
TRBV4-3 | . | ASSQAQQNTEAF
TRBV2 | . | ASRGQLASYEQY
TRBV5-6 | TRBD1 | ASSLSGGQSYEQY
TRBV5-1 | . | ASSDPGNIQY
TRBV9 | . | ASSVDHSPLNSPLH
TRBV5-8 | . | ASSPVNSAGQY
TRBV5-6 | . | ASSQDRSGNTIY